These 14 T cell receptor beta chains share one sample of origin, sequenced in a study of blood T cell repertoires in COVID-19. Profiled with immunoSEQ multiplex PCR; TCRdb holds only in-frame clones, not every one. The table shows over 95,000 clones, with roughly 78% occurring only once. The sequenced sample consisted of peripheral blood. Every receptor here comes from a woman older than 75 with active or convalescent COVID-19.

The V gene is TRBV5-6, the J gene TRBJ2-7, with D unclear. The CDR3 has 12 residues. Between the trimmed V and J ends, which lost 2 bases and 4 bases, there was a span of 7 bases. The germline gives CDR1 SGHDT, CDR2 YYEEEE. The CDR3 DNA sequence: TGTGCCAGCAGCTTAGAGGTTTACGAGCAGTACTTC. As protein: CASSLEVYEQYF.

The CDR3 reads CASSLGSSLYGYTF. The CDR3 DNA reads TGTGCCAGCAGCTTAGGATCTAGTCTCTATGGCTACACCTTC. The chain recombines TRBV7-9 with TRBJ1-2; D ambiguous. The germline V and J ends were trimmed by 1 base and 4 bases, with 10 bases remaining between them. The CDR3 spans 14 residues. Per the germline V gene, CDR1 is SEHNR and CDR2 is FQNEAQ (reference sequence).

J is TRBJ1-2 and V is TRBV7-2; TRBD1 aligns across 9 bases. With V trimmed by 5 bases and J by 6 bases, 7 bases remained unmatched. From germline, CDR1 is SGHTA and CDR2 FQGNSA. The CDR3 is 14 amino acids. The CDR3 region has the DNA TGTGCCAGCAGCCGGGACAGGGAGGGGAATGGCTACACCTTC. This gives the protein CASSRDREGNGYTF. Using reference TRBV7-2 and TRBJ1-2 for the parts outside the CDR3, the full variable domain is GAGVSQSPSNKVTEKGKDVELRCDPISGHTALYWYRQSLGQGLEFLIYFQGNSAPDKSGLPSDRFSAERTGGSVSTLTIQRTQQEDSAVYLCASSRDREGNGYTFGSGTRLTVV.

The gene calls are TRBV10-3 and TRBJ2-7, with D unclear. CDR1 is ENHRY, CDR2 SYGVKD, per germline. Trimming took 2 bases from V and 6 from J, leaving 8 bases between them. The CDR3 has 12 residues. The CDR3 sequence: CAISEVHSEQYF. The CDR3 DNA reads as TGTGCCATCAGTGAGGTTCATTCCGAGCAGTACTTC.

The chain has TRBV15 and TRBJ2-1; TRBD2 agrees at 9 bases. The J segment lost 0 bases and the V segment lost 0 bases, leaving 3 bases of the junction unmatched. From germline, CDR1 is LNHNV and CDR2 YYDKDF (reference sequence). The CDR3 loop spans 17 amino acids. The CDR3 nucleotides read TGTGCCACCAGCAGAGATCTAGCGGGAAGCTCCTACAATGAGCAGTTCTTC. This codes for CATSRDLAGSSYNEQFF.

The rearrangement links TRBV6-5 to TRBJ1-5; D perhaps matches TRBD1 (5 bases). Germline V CDR1 and CDR2: MNHEY, SVGAGI. The CDR3 is 13 amino acids. Trimming took 2 bases from V and 12 from J, leaving 14 bases between them. The CDR3 reads CASSYGAGFVQHF. CDR3 in DNA: TGTGCCAGCAGTTACGGGGCGGGATTCGTCCAGCATTTT.

This rearrangement joins TRBV4-1 to TRBJ2-7, with a tentative D call TRBD2 (6 bases). Germline assignment: CDR1 MGHRA and CDR2 YSYEKL. The CDR3 length is 13 residues. V was shortened by 4 bases and J by 5 bases, with 12 bases between the two germline ends. CDR3 sequence: CASSPYGSDEQYF. The CDR3 nucleotides are TGCGCCAGCAGCCCATACGGGAGCGACGAGCAGTACTTC.

The chain recombines TRBV7-2 with TRBJ1-4; TRBD1 matches at 7 bases. This CDR3 comprises 15 residues. CDR1 and CDR2 from the germline V gene are SGHTA and FQGNSA. V lost 4 bases to trimming and J lost 12 bases; unmatched junction nucleotides: 14. CDR3 sequence reads: CASSSHRGLEGELFF. As DNA, the CDR3 is TGTGCCAGCAGCTCGCACAGGGGCCTCGAGGGGGAACTGTTTTTT.

CDR3 loop: CASSLTSGAQFF. CDR3 coding DNA: TGTGCCAGCAGCTTGACTAGCGGGGCTCAGTTCTTC. This chain links TRBV7-9 with TRBJ2-1; 11 nucleotides align to TRBD2. This CDR3 comprises 12 residues. Germline lookup yields CDR1 SEHNR and CDR2 FQNEAQ (reference sequence). With 3 bases clipped from V and 13 bases from J, the junction kept 2 bases outside the gene matches. Supplemented by reference TRBV7-9 and TRBJ2-1, the full variable domain reads DTGVSQNPRHKITKRGQNVTFRCDPISEHNRLYWYRQTLGQGPEFLTYFQNEAQLEKSRLLSDRFSAERPKGSFSTLEIQRTEQGDSAMYLCASSLTSGAQFFGPGTRLTVL.

The chain employs TRBV11-3 and TRBJ2-1; 8 nucleotides line up with TRBD1. With 1 base clipped from V and 2 bases from J, the junction kept 4 bases outside the gene matches. Per the germline V gene, CDR1 is SGHNT and CDR2 is YENEEA. This CDR3 contains 16 residues. The CDR3 nucleotides are TGTGCCAGCAGCTTAGGTGGACAGGGCGCCTACAATGAGCAGTTCTTC. This translates into CASSLGGQGAYNEQFF.

CDR3 in amino acids: CASRWRDSYNEQFF. CDR3 DNA sequence: TGTGCCAGCAGATGGCGGGACTCCTACAATGAGCAGTTCTTC. The chain recombines TRBV28 with TRBJ2-1; TRBD2 might be the D (6 bases). CDR1 and CDR2 from the germline V gene are MDHEN and SYDVKM. CDR3 length equals 14 residues. V gave up 6 bases and J gave up 0 bases, with 9 bases separating them.

This rearrangement joins TRBV2 to TRBJ2-3, with 8 bases fitting TRBD1. This CDR3 spans 14 amino acids. V lost 4 bases, J lost 5 bases, and 5 bases stayed unmatched. CDR1 and CDR2 (germline): SNHLY, FYNNEI. Written as DNA, the CDR3 is TGTGCCAGCAGTGCTTGGACAGGGCAAGATACGCAGTATTTT. Translation gives CASSAWTGQDTQYF.

This rearrangement joins TRBV2 to TRBJ2-5; D remains unclear. CDR1 SNHLY and CDR2 FYNNEI come from the germline V gene. The CDR3 has 13 residues. V lost 4 bases and J 5 bases, leaving 11 bases between the germline ends. DNA of the CDR3: TGTGCCAGCAGTGTCGGGTTTCAGGAGACCCAGTACTTC. Translating gives CASSVGFQETQYF.

V usage is TRBV28 and J usage is TRBJ2-2; 9 bases line up with TRBD2. Germline V gene sequence: CDR1 MDHEN, CDR2 SYDVKM. This CDR3 is built from 15 residues. J was trimmed by 6 bases and V by 3 bases; bases with no gene match: 5. The CDR3 reads CASSFSSGRPGELFF. The CDR3 coding sequence is TGTGCCAGCAGTTTCTCCAGCGGGAGGCCCGGGGAGCTGTTTTTT.